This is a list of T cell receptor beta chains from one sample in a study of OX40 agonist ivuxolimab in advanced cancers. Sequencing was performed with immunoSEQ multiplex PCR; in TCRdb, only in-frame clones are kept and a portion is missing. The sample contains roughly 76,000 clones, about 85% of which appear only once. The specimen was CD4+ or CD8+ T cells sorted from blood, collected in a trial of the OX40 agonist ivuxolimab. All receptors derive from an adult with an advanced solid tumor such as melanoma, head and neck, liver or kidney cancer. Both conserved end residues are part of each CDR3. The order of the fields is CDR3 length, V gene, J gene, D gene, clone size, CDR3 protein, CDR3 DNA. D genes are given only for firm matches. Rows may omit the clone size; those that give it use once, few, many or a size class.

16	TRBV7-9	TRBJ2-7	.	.	CASSLTGPTRGNEQYF	TGTGCCAGCAGCTTAACCGGGCCTACCCGAGGCAACGAGCAGTACTTC
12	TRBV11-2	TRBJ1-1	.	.	CASSPTSVRAFF	TGTGCCAGCAGCCCAACATCCGTGAGAGCTTTCTTT
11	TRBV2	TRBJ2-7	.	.	CASSDEALEYF	TGTGCCAGCAGTGATGAGGCTCTTGAGTACTTC
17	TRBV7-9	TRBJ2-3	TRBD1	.	CASSQPGQGGSTDTQYF	TGTGCCAGCAGCCAACCGGGACAGGGAGGCAGCACAGATACGCAGTATTTT
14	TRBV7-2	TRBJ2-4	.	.	CASRSGLAKNIQYF	TGTGCCAGCAGGTCGGGACTAGCCAAAAACATTCAGTACTTC
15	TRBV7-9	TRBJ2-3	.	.	CASSLDRPSTDTQYF	TGTGCCAGCAGCTTAGACAGACCTAGCACAGATACGCAGTATTTT
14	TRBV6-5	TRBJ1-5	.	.	CASTRDVIYQPQHF	TGTGCCAGCACCCGGGACGTTATTTATCAGCCCCAGCATTTT
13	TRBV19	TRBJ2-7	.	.	CASRTDRDYEQYF	TGTGCCAGTAGAACCGACAGAGACTACGAGCAGTACTTC
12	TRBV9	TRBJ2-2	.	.	CASSFVTGELFF	TGTGCCAGCAGCTTCGTCACCGGGGAGCTGTTTTTT
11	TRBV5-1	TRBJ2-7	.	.	CASSLVNEQYF	TGCGCCAGCAGCTTGGTTAACGAGCAGTACTTC
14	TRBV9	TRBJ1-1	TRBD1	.	CASSMRTGLTEAFF	TGTGCCAGCAGCATGAGGACAGGGTTAACTGAAGCTTTCTTT
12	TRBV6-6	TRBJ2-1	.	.	CASSLQGGKQFF	TGTGCCAGCAGCCTCCAGGGGGGGAAGCAGTTCTTC
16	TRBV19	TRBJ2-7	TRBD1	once	CASSPPGQGPSYEQYF	TGTGCCAGTAGTCCCCCGGGACAGGGACCCTCCTACGAGCAGTACTTC
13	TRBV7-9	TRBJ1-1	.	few	CASSLALNTEAFF	TGTGCCAGCAGCTTAGCCCTGAACACTGAAGCTTTCTTT
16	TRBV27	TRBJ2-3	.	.	CASTPISPPHHHTQYF	TGTGCCAGCACCCCAATAAGCCCGCCACACCACCACACGCAGTATTTT
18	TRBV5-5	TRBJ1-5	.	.	CASSSVLQGPEVGQPQHF	TGTGCCAGCAGCTCTGTACTCCAGGGCCCCGAGGTCGGACAGCCCCAGCATTTT
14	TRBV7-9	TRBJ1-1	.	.	CASSLAETLSEAFF	TGTGCCAGCAGCTTAGCGGAGACATTGTCTGAAGCTTTCTTT
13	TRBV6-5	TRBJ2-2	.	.	CASRHPNTGELFF	TGTGCCAGCAGGCATCCGAACACCGGGGAGCTGTTTTTT
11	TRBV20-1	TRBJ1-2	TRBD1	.	CSVQGDYGYTF	TGCAGTGTTCAGGGGGACTATGGCTACACCTTC
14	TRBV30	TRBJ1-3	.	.	CAWSVLVGVNTIYF	TGTGCCTGGAGTGTCCTGGTCGGGGTAAACACCATATATTTT
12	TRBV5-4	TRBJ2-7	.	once	CASSQDAAEQYF	TGTGCCAGCAGCCAAGACGCAGCGGAGCAGTACTTC
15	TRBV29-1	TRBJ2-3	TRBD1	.	CSAGRAGGVGDTQYF	TGCAGCGCTGGGCGGGCAGGGGGCGTAGGAGATACGCAGTATTTT
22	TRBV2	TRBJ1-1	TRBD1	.	CASRDPSGGAGTGYLMNTEAFF	TGTGCCAGCAGGGACCCTAGCGGGGGAGCCGGGACAGGATACTTAATGAACACTGAAGCTTTCTTT
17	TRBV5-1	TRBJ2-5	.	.	CASSPDVGGGDRKTQYF	TGCGCCAGCAGCCCCGATGTCGGGGGAGGAGATAGAAAGACCCAGTACTTC
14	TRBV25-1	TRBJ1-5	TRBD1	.	CASRGQGKNQPQHF	TGTGCCAGCAGAGGACAGGGCAAAAATCAGCCCCAGCATTTT
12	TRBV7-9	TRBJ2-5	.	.	CASSAWEQLSYF	TGTGCCAGCAGCGCGTGGGAACAGCTTTCTTACTTC
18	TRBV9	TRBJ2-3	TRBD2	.	CASSAKLQAGGATDTQYF	TGTGCCAGCAGCGCAAAACTGCAAGCGGGAGGAGCGACAGATACGCAGTATTTT
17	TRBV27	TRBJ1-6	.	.	CASSLETGRTRNSPLHF	TGTGCCAGCAGTTTAGAAACAGGGCGTACCCGGAATTCACCCCTCCACTTT
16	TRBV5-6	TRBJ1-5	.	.	CASSLERTLSNQPQHF	TGTGCCAGCAGCTTGGAAAGGACCCTAAGCAATCAGCCCCAGCATTTT
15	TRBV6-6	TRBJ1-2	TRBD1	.	CASTLTGQGRDGYTF	TGTGCCAGCACCCTAACGGGACAGGGTAGAGATGGCTACACCTTC
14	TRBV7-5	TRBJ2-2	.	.	CVRSFGLNTGELFF	TGTGTCAGAAGCTTTGGCTTGAACACCGGGGAGCTGTTTTTT
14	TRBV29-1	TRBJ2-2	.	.	CSVQGYLNTGELFF	TGCAGCGTCCAGGGCTACCTGAACACCGGGGAGCTGTTTTTT
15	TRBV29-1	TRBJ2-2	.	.	CSGRSGGGGTGELFF	TGCAGCGGACGAAGTGGGGGGGGCGGCACCGGGGAGCTGTTTTTT
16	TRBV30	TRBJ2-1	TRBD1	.	CAWSVGTALSVNEQFF	TGTGCCTGGAGTGTAGGGACAGCCCTTAGCGTCAATGAGCAGTTCTTC
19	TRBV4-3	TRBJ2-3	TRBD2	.	CASSQEGLAGASYTDTQYF	TGCGCCAGCAGCCAAGAGGGTCTAGCGGGGGCCTCTTACACAGATACGCAGTATTTT
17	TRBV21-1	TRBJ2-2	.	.	CASSLLSGSSNTGELFF	TGTGCCAGCAGCCTCTTAAGCGGGTCCTCGAACACCGGGGAGCTGTTTTTT
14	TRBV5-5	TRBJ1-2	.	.	CASSLGGGRYGYTF	TGTGCCAGCAGCTTAGGAGGGGGACGGTATGGCTACACCTTC
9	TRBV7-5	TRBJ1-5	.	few	CCGNQPQHF	TGCTGTGGCAATCAGCCCCAGCATTTT
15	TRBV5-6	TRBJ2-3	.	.	CASSLVSGGVDTQYF	TGTGCCAGCAGCTTGGTTTCGGGCGGGGTAGATACGCAGTATTTT
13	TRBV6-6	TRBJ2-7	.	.	CASTKNRGLEQYF	TGTGCCAGCACCAAAAACCGGGGTCTCGAGCAGTACTTC
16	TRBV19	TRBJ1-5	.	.	CASRTSRGGGNQPQHF	TGTGCCAGTAGAACCTCGAGGGGGGGCGGCAATCAGCCCCAGCATTTT
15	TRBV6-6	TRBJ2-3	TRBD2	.	CASKSLGGGTDTQYF	TGTGCCAGCAAAAGTCTGGGGGGGGGAACAGATACGCAGTATTTT
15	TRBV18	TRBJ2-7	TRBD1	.	CASSPPRGTVYEQYF	TGTGCCAGCTCACCGCCTCGAGGGACAGTTTACGAGCAGTACTTC
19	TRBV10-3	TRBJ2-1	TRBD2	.	CAISESTQTGTSGRNEQFF	TGTGCCATCAGTGAGTCGACTCAGACCGGGACTAGCGGGAGAAATGAGCAGTTCTTC
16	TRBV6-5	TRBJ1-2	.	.	CASSYPVKGRIYGYTF	TGTGCCAGCAGTTACCCAGTCAAGGGGAGAATCTATGGCTACACCTTC
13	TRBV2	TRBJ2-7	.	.	CAGGSGTVYEQYF	TGTGCCGGGGGGTCCGGGACGGTCTACGAGCAGTACTTC
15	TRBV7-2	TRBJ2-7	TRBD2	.	CASSLDTSGEFEQYF	TGTGCCAGCAGCTTAGATACTAGCGGGGAATTCGAGCAGTACTTC
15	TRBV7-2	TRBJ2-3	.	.	CASGLTASSTDTQYF	TGTGCCAGCGGTCTAACGGCGTCTAGCACAGATACGCAGTATTTT